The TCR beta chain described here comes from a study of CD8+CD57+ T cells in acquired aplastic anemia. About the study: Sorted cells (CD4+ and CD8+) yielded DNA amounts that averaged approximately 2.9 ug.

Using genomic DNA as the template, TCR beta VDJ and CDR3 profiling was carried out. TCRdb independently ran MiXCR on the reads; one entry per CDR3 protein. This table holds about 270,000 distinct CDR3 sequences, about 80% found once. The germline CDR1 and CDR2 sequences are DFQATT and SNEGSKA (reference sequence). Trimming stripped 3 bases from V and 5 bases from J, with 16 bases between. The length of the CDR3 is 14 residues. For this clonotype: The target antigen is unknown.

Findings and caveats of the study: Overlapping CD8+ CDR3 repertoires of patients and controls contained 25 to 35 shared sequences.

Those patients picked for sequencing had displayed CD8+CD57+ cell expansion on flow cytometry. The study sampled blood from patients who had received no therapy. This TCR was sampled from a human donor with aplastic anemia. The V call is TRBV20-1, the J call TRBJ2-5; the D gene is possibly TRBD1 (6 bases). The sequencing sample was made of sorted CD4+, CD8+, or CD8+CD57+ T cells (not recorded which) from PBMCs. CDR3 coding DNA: TGCAGTGCTAGGGCCAGGGGTGACAATGAGACCCAGTACTTC. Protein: CSARARGDNETQYF.